The entry below describes one T cell receptor (beta chain). Generated by immunoSEQ multiplex PCR, the TCRdb table keeps only in-frame clones and is missing some. This table holds fewer than 450,000 clones, around nine tenths found once. These data belong to a study of blood T cell repertoires in COVID-19. Study in general: Acute-phase and convalescent COVID-19 samples originated in the United States, Italy and Spain. Sources were T cells, B-cell-depleted T cells, or PBMCs; the material itself was cDNA or gDNA.

A Seattle source enrolled patients during active infection and followed them longitudinally. The CDR3 contains 14 residues. Germline trimming cut 5 bases from V and 2 bases from J; bases unmatched to any gene: 2. CDR1 is SGHTA, CDR2 FQGTGA, per germline. This TCR was sampled from an older woman with COVID-19, enrolled during active disease. The chain employs TRBV7-3 and TRBJ2-3; TRBD2 matches 9 bases. The sequencing input was peripheral blood. The CDR3 DNA reads as TGTGCCAGCAGCGAGGGACTAGCCACAGATACGCAGTATTTT. Amino acids: CASSEGLATDTQYF.